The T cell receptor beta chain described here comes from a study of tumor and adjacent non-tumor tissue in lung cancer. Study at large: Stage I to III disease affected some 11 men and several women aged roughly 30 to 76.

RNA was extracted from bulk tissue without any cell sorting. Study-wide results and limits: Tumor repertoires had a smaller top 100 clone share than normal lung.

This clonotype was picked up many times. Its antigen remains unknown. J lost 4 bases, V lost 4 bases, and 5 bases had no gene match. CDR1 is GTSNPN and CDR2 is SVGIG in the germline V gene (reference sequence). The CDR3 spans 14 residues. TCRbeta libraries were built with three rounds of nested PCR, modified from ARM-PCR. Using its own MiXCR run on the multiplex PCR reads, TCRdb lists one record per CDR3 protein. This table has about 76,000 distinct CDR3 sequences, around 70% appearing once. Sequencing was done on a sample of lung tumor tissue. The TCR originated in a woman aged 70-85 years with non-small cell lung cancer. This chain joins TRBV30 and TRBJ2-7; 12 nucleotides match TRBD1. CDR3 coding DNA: TGTGCCTGGAACTGGGACAGGGGGCCGTACGAGCAGTACTTC. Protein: CAWNWDRGPYEQYF.